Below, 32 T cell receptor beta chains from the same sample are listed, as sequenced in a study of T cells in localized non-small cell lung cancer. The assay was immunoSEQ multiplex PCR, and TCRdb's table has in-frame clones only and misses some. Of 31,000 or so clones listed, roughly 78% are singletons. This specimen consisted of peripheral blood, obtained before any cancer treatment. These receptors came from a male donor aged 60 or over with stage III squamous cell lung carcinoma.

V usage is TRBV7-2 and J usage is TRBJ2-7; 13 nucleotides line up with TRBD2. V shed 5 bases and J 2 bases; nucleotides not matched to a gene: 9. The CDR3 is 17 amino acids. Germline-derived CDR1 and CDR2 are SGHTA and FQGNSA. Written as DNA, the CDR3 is TGTGCCAGCAGCCCCCTCCCCGGGACTAGCGGGGCCTACGAGCAGTACTTC. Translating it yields CASSPLPGTSGAYEQYF.

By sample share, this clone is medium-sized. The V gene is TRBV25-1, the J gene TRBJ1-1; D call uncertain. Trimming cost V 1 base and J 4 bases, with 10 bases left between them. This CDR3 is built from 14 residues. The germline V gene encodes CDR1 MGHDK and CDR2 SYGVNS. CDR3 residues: CASSELEYGTEAFF. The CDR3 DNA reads TGTGCCAGCAGTGAATTGGAGTACGGCACTGAAGCTTTCTTT. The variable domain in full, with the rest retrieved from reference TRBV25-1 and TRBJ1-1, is EADIYQTPRYLVIGTGKKITLECSQTMGHDKMYWYQQDPGMELHLIHYSYGVNSTEKGDLSSESTVSRIRTEHFPLTLESARPSHTSQYLCASSELEYGTEAFFGQGTRLTVV.

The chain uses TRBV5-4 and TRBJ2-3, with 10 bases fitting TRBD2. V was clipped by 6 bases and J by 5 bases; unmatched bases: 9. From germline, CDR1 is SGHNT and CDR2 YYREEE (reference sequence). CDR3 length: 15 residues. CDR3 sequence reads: CASTLSGGAGDTQYF. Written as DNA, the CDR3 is TGTGCCAGCACCCTCAGCGGGGGGGCGGGAGATACGCAGTATTTT. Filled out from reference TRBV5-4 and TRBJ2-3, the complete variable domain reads ETGVTQSPTHLIKTRGQQVTLRCSSQSGHNTVSWYQQALGQGPQFIFQYYREEENGRGNFPPRFSGLQFPNYSSELNVNALELDDSALYLCASTLSGGAGDTQYFGPGTRLTVL.

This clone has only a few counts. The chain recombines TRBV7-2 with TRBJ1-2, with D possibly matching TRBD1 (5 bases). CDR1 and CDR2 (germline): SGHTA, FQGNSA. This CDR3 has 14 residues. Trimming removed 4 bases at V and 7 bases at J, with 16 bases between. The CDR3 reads CASSSEGDFSGYTF. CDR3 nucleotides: TGTGCCAGCAGCTCCGAAGGGGATTTCAGTGGCTACACCTTC.

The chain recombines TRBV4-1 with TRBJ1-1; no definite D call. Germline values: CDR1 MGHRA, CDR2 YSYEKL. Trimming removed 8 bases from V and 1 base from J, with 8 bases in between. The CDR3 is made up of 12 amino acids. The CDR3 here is CASFSPNTEAFF. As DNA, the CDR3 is TGCGCCAGCTTTTCCCCGAACACTGAAGCTTTCTTT.

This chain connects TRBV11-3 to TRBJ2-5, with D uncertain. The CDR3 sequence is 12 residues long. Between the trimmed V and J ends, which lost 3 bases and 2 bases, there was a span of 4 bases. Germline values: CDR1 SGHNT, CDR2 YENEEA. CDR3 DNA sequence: TGTGCCAGCAGCTTGAGGCAAGAGACCCAGTACTTC. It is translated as CASSLRQETQYF. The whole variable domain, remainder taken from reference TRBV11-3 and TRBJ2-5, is EAGVVQSPRYKIIEKKQPVAFWCNPISGHNTLYWYLQNLGQGPELLIRYENEEAVDDSQLPKDRFSAERLKGVDSTLKIQPAELGDSAVYLCASSLRQETQYFGPGTRLLVL.

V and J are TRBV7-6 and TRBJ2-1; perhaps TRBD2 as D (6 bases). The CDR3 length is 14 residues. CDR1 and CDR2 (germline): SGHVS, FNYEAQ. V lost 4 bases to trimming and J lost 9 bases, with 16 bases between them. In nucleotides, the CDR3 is TGTGCCAGCAGCTCGGGACTGCGGGTAGGTGAGCAGTTCTTC. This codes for CASSSGLRVGEQFF. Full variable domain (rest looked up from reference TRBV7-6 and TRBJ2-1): GAGVSQSPRYKVTKRGQDVALRCDPISGHVSLYWYRQALGQGPEFLTYFNYEAQQDKSGLPNDRFSAERPEGSISTLTIQRTEQRDSAMYRCASSSGLRVGEQFFGPGTRLTVL.

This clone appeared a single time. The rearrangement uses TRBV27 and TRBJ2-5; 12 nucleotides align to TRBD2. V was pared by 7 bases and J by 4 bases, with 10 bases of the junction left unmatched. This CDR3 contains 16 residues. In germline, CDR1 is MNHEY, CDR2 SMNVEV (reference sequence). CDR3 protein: CASTHKASGRGETQYF. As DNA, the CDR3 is TGTGCCAGCACCCACAAGGCTAGCGGGAGGGGAGAGACCCAGTACTTC.

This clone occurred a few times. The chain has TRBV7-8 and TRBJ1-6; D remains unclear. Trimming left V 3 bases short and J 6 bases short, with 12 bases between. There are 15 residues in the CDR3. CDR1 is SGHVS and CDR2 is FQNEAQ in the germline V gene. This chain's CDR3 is CASSFDQLSNSPLHF. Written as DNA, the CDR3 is TGTGCCAGCAGCTTCGATCAGCTAAGTAATTCACCCCTCCACTTT.

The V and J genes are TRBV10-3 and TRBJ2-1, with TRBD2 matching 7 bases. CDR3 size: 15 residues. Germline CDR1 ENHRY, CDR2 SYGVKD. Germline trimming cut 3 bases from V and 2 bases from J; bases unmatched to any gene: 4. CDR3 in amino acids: CAISEGLETYNEQFF. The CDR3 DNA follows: TGTGCCATCAGTGAAGGACTAGAGACCTACAATGAGCAGTTCTTC.

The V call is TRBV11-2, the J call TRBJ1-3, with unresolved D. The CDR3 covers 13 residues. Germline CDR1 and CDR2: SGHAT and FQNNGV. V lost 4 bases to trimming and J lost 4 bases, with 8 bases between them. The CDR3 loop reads CASSSENGNTIYF. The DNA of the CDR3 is TGTGCCAGCAGCTCTGAAAACGGAAACACCATATATTTT.

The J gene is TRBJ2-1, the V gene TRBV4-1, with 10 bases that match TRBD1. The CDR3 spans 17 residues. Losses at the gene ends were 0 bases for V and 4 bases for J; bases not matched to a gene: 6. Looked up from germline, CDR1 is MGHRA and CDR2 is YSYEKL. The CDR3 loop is CASSQEGDRGNYNEQFF. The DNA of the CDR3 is TGCGCCAGCAGCCAAGAGGGGGACAGGGGTAATTACAATGAGCAGTTCTTC.

The CDR3 region has the DNA TGTGCCAGCAGCTCGTCCGGTGGCCTAGGCGAGACCCAGTACTTC. It specifies CASSSSGGLGETQYF. The genes are TRBV7-3 and TRBJ2-5, with D uncertain. The germline CDR1 and CDR2 sequences are SGHTA and FQGTGA. V lost 4 bases, J lost 5 bases, and 17 bases lay in between. CDR3 length: 15 amino acids. The full variable domain, its missing parts supplied by reference TRBV7-3 and TRBJ2-5, is GAGVSQTPSNKVTEKGKYVELRCDPISGHTALYWYRQSLGQGPEFLIYFQGTGAADDSGLPNDRFFAVRPEGSVSTLKIQRTERGDSAVYLCASSSSGGLGETQYFGPGTRLLVL.

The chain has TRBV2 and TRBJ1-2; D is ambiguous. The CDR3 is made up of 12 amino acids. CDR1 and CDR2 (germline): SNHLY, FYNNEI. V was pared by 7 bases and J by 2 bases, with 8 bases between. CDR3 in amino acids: CASIGLNYGYTF. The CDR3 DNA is TGTGCCAGCATCGGGTTGAACTATGGCTACACCTTC.

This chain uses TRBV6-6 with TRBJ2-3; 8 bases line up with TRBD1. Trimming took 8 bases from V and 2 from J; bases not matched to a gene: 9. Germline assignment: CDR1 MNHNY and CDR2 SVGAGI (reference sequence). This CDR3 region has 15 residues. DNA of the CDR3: TGTGCCAGCGGCCTACCGGGACAGGACACAGATACGCAGTATTTT. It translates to CASGLPGQDTDTQYF.

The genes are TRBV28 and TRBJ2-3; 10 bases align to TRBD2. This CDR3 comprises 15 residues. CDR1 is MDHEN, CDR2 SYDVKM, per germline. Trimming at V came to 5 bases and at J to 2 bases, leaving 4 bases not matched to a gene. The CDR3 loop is CASSQAGGYTDTQYF. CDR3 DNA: TGTGCCAGCAGTCAAGCGGGAGGGTACACAGATACGCAGTATTTT.

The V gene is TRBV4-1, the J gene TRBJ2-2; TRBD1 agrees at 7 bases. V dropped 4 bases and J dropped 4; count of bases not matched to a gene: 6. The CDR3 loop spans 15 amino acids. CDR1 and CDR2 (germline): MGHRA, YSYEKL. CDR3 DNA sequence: TGCGCCAGCAGCCGAGAGGGACAGTCCACCGGGGAGCTGTTTTTT. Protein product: CASSREGQSTGELFF.

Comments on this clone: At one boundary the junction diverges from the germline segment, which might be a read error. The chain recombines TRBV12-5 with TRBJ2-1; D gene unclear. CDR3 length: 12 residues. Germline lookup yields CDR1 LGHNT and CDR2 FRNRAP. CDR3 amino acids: CASGPFKGAAIF. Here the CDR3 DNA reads TGTGCTAGTGGCCCCTTTAAGGGTGCGGCGATCTTC.

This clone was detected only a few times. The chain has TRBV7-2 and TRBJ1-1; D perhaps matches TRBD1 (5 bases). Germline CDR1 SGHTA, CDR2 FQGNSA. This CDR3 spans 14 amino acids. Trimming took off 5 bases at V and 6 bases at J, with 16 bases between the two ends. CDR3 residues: CASSPRRGQSEAFF. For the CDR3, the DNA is TGTGCCAGCAGCCCAAGAAGGGGCCAGTCTGAAGCTTTCTTT.

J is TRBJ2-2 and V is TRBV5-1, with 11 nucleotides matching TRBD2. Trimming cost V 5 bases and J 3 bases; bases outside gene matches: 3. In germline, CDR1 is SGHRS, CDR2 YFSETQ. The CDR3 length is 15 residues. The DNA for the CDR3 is TGCGCCAGCAGTTATAGCGGGAGGGACACCGGGGAGCTGTTTTTT. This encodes CASSYSGRDTGELFF.

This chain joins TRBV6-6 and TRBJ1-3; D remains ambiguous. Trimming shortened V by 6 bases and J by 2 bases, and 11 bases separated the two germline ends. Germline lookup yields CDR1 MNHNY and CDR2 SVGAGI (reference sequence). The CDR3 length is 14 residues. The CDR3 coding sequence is TGTGCCAGCAGCGTACAGAGCGCTGGAAACACCATATATTTT. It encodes CASSVQSAGNTIYF.

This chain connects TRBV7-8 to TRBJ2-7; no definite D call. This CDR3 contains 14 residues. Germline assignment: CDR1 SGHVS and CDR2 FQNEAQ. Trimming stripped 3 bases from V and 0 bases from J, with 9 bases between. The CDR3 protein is CASSFARVSYEQYF. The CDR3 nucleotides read TGTGCCAGCAGCTTCGCGCGAGTCTCCTACGAGCAGTACTTC.

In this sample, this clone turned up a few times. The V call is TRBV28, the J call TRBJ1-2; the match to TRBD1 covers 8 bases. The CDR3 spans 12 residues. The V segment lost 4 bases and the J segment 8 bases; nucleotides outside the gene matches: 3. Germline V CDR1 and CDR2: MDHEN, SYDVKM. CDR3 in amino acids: CASSSDRAGYTF. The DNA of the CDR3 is TGTGCCAGCAGTTCGGACAGGGCGGGCTACACCTTC.

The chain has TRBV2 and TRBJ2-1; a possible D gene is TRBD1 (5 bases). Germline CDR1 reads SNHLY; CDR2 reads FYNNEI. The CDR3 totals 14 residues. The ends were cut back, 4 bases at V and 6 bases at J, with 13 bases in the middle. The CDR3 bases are TGTGCCAGCAGTGGGTGGGGCCCCGCCAATGAGCAGTTCTTC. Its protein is CASSGWGPANEQFF.

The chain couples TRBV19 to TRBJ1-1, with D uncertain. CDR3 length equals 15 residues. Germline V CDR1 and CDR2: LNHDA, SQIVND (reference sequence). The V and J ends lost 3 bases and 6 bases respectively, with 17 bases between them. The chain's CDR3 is CASSIYSYPRAEAFF. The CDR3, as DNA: TGTGCCAGTAGTATTTATTCTTATCCACGGGCTGAAGCTTTCTTT. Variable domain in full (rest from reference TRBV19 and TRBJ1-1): DGGITQSPKYLFRKEGQNVTLSCEQNLNHDAMYWYRQDPGQGLRLIYYSQIVNDFQKGDIAEGYSVSREKKESFPLTVTSAQKNPTAFYLCASSIYSYPRAEAFFGQGTRLTVV.

The CDR3 spells CASRTGTGGTDTQYF. CDR3 bases: TGTGCCAGCAGAACCGGGACAGGGGGAACAGATACGCAGTATTTT. The chain recombines TRBV6-6 with TRBJ2-3; 11 nucleotides align to TRBD1. CDR3 length: 15 residues. With 6 bases clipped from V and 3 bases from J, the junction kept 5 bases outside the gene matches. CDR1 and CDR2 from the germline V gene are MNHNY and SVGAGI (reference sequence).

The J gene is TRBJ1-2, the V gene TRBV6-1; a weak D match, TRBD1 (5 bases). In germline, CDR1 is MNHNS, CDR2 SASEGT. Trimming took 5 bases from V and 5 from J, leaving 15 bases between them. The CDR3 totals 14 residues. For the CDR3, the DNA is TGTGCCAGCAGTCTCGACAGCCCTCTTTATGGCTACACCTTC. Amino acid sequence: CASSLDSPLYGYTF.

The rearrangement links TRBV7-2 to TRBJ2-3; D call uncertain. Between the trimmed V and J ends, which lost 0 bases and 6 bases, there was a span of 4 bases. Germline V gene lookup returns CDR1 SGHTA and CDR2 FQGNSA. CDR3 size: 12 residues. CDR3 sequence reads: CASSLALDTQYF. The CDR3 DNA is TGTGCCAGCAGCTTAGCGTTGGATACGCAGTATTTT. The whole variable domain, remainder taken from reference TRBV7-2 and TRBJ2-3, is GAGVSQSPSNKVTEKGKDVELRCDPISGHTALYWYRQSLGQGLEFLIYFQGNSAPDKSGLPSDRFSAERTGGSVSTLTIQRTQQEDSAVYLCASSLALDTQYFGPGTRLTVL.

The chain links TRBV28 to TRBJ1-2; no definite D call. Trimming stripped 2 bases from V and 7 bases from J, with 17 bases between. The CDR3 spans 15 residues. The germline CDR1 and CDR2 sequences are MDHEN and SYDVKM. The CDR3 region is CASSLTGPGHGGYTF. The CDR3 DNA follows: TGTGCCAGCAGTTTAACGGGTCCTGGCCATGGTGGCTACACCTTC.

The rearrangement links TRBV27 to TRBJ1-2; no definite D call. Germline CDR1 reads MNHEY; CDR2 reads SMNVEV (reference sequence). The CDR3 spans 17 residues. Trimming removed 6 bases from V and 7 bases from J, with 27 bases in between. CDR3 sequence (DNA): TGTGCCAGCAGCCCTATCAGTAGGACCGGCTTCGATACTGGCTACACCTTC. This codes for CASSPISRTGFDTGYTF.

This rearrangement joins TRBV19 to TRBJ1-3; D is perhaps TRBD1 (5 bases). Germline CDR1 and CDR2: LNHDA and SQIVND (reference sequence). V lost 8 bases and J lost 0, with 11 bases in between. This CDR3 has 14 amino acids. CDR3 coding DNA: TGTGCCAGTCGGGACGAAGCCTCTGGAAACACCATATATTTT. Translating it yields CASRDEASGNTIYF.

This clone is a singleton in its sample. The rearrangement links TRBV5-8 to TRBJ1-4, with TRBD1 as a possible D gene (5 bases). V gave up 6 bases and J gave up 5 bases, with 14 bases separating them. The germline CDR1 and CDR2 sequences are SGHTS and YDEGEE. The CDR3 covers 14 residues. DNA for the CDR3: TGTGCCAGCACCTTTAGAGGGGAAAATGAAAAACTGTTTTTT. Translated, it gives CASTFRGENEKLFF. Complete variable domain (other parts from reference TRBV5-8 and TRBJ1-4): EAGVTQSPTHLIKTRGQQATLRCSPISGHTSVYWYQQALGLGLQFLLWYDEGEERNRGNFPPRFSGRQFPNYSSELNVNALELEDSALYLCASTFRGENEKLFFGSGTQLSVL.